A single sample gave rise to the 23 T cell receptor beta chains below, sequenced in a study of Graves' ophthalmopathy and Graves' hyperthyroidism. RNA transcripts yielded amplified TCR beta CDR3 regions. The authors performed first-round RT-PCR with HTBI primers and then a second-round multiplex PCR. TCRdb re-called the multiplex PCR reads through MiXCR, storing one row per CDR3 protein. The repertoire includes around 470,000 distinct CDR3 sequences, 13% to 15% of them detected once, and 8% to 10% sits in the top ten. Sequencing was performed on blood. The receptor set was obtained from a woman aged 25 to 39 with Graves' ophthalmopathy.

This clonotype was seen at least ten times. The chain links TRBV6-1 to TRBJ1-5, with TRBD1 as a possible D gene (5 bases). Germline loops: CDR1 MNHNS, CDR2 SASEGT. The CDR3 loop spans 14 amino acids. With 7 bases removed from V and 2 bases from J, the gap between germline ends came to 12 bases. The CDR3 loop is CASMEWGGNQPQHF. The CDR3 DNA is TGTGCCAGCATGGAATGGGGCGGCAATCAGCCCCAGCATTTT.

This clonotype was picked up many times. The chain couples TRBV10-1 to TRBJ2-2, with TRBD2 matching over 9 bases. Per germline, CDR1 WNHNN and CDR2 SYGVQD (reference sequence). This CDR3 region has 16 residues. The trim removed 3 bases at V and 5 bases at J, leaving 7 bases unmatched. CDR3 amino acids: CASSDLRTSETGELFF. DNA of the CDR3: TGCGCCAGCAGTGATCTTCGGACTAGCGAGACCGGGGAGCTGTTTTTT.

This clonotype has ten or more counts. The CDR3 reads CASSLGQPNEKLFF. Written as DNA, the CDR3 is TGTGCCAGCAGTTTGGGACAGCCTAATGAAAAACTGTTTTTT. This rearrangement joins TRBV12-3 or TRBV12-4 to TRBJ1-4; 7 bases are shared with TRBD1. V shed 3 bases and J 3 bases; nucleotides not matched to a gene: 1. The CDR3 is made up of 14 amino acids.

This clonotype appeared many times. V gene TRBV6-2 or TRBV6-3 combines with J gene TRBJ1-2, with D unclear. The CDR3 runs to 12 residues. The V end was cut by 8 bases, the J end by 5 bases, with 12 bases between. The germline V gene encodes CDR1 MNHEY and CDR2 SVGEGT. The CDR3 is CASGKGGYGYTF. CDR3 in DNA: TGTGCCAGCGGGAAAGGAGGTTATGGCTACACCTTC.

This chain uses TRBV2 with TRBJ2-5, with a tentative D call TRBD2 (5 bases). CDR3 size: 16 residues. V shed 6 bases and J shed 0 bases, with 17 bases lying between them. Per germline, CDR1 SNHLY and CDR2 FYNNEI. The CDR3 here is CASRLSGALNQETQYF. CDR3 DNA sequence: TGTGCCAGCAGGCTAAGCGGAGCGCTAAACCAAGAGACCCAGTACTTC.

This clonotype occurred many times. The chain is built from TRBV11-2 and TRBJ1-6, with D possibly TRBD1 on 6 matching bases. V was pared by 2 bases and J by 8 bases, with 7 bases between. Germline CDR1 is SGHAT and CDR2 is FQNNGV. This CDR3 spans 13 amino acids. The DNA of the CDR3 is TGTGCCAGCAGCTTAAAGGGGGATTCACCCCTCCACTTT. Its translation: CASSLKGDSPLHF.

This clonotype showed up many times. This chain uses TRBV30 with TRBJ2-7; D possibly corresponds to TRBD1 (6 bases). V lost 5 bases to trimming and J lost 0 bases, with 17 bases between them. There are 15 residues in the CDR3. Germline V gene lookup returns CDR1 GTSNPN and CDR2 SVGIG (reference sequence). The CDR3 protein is CAWAKGHQSSYEQYF. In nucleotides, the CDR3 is TGTGCCTGGGCTAAGGGACACCAGTCCTCCTACGAGCAGTACTTC.

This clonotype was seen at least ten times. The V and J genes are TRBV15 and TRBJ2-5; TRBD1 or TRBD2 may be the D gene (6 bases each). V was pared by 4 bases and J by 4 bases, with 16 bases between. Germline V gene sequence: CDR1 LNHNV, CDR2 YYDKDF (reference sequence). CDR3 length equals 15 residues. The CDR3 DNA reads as TGTGCCACCAGCAAGGAGGGGGGCCCCAGAGAGACCCAGTACTTC. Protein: CATSKEGGPRETQYF.

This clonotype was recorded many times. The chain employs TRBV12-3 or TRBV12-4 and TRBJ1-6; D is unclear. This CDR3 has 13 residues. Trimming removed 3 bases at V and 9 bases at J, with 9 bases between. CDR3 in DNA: TGTGCCAGCAGTTTTACAGTGGGTTCACCCCTCCACTTT. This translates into CASSFTVGSPLHF.

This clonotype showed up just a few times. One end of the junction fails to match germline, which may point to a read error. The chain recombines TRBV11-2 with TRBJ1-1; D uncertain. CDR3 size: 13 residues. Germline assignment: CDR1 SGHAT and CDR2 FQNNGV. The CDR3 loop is CASSLSVGTESFF. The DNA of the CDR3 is TGTGCCAGCAGCTTATCGGTAGGCACTGAATCTTTCTTT.

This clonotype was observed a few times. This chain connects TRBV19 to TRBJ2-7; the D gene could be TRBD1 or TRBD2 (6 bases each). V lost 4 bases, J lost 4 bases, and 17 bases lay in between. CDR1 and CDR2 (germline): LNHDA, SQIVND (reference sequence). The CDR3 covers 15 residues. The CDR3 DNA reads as TGTGCCAGTAGTACCGTCGGGGGCGGCGATTACGAGCAGTACTTC. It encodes CASSTVGGGDYEQYF.

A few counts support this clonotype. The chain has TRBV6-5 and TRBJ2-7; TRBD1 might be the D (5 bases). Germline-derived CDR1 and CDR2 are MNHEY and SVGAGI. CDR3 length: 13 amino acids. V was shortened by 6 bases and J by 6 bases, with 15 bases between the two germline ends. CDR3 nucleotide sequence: TGTGCCAGCAGCCGCGACAGTTTCGCCGAGCAGTACTTC. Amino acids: CASSRDSFAEQYF.

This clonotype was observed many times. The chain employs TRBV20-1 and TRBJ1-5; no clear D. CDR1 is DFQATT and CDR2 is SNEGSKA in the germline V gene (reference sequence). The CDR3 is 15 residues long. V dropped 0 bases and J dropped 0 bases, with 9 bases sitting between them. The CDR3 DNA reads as TGCAGTGCTAGAGAGGTCAGATATAGCAATCAGCCCCAGCATTTT. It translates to CSAREVRYSNQPQHF.

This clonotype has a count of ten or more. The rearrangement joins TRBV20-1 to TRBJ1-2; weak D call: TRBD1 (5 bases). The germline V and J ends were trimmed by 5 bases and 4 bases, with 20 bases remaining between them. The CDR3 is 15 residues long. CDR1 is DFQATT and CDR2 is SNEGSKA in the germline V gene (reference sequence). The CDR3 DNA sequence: TGCAGTGCTCTTGTGGGCTACCGGGACGGCTATGGCTACACCTTC. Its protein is CSALVGYRDGYGYTF.

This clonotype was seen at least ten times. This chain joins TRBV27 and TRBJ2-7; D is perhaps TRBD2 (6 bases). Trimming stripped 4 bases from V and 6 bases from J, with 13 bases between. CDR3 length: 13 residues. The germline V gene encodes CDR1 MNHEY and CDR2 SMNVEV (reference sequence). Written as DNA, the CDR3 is TGTGCCAGCAGTTCAAGACTAGATCGCGAGCAGTACTTC. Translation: CASSSRLDREQYF.

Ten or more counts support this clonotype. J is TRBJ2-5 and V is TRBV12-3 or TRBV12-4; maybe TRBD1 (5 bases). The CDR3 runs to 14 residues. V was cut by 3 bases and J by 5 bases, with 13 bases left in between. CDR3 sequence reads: CASSFWGATETQYF. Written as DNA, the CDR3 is TGTGCCAGCAGTTTTTGGGGCGCTACGGAGACCCAGTACTTC.

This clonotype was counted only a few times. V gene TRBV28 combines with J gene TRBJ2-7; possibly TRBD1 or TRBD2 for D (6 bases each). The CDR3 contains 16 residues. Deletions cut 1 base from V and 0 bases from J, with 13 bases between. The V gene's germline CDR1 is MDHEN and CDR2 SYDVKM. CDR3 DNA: TGTGCCAGCAGTTTATTAGGGGGGAACAGCTCCTACGAGCAGTACTTC. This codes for CASSLLGGNSSYEQYF.

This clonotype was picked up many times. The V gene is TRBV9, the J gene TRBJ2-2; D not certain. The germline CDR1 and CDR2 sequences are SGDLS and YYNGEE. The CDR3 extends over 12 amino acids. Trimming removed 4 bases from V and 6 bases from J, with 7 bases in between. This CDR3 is CASSTGSGELFF. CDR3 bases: TGTGCCAGCAGCACTGGATCCGGGGAGCTGTTTTTT.

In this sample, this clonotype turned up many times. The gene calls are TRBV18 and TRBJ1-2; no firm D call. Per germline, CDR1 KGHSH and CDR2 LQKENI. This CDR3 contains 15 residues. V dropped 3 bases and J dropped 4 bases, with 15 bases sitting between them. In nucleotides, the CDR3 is TGTGCCAGCTCACCGGTACAGAGGCTCGGCTATGGCTACACCTTC. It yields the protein CASSPVQRLGYGYTF. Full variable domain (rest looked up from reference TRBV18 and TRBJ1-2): NAGVMQNPRHLVRRRGQEARLRCSPMKGHSHVYWYRQLPEEGLKFMVYLQKENIIDESGMPKERFSAEFPKEGPSILRIQQVVRGDSAAYFCASSPVQRLGYGYTFGSGTRLTVV.

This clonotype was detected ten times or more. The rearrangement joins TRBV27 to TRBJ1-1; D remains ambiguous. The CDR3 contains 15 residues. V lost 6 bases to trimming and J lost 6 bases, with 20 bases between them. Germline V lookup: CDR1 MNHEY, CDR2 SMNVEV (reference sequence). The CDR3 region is CASRRRQSMAAEAFF. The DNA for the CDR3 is TGTGCCAGCAGGCGCCGCCAGTCGATGGCCGCTGAAGCTTTCTTT.

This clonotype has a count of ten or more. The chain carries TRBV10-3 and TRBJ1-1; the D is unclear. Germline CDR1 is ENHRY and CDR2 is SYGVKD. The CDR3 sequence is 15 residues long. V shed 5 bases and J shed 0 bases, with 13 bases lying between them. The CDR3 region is CAISPPGRMNTEAFF. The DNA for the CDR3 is TGTGCCATCAGTCCCCCGGGCCGCATGAACACTGAAGCTTTCTTT.

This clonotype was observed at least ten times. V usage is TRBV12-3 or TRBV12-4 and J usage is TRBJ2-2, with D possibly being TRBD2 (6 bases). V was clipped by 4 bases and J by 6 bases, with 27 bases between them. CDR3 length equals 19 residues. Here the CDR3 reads CASSSDDPRIGGRPGELFF. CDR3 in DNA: TGTGCCAGCAGTTCCGACGACCCCCGAATCGGGGGAAGGCCCGGGGAGCTGTTTTTT.

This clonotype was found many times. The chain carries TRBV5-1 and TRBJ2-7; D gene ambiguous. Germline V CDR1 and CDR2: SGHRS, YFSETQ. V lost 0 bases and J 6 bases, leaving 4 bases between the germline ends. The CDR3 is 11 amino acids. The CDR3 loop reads CASSLVGEQYF. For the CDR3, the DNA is TGCGCCAGCAGCTTGGTGGGCGAGCAGTACTTC.